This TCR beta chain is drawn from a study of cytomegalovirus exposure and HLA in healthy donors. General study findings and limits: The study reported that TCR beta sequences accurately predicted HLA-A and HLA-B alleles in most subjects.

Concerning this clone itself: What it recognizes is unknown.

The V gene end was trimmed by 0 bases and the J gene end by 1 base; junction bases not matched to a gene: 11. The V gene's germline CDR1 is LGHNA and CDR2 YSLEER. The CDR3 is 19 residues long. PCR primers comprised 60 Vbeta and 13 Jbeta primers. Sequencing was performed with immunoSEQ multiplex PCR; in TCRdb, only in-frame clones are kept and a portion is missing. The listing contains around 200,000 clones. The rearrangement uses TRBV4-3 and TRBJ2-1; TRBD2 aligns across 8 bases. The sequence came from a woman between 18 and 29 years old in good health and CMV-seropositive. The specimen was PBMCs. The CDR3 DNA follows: TGCGCCAGCAGCCAAGACACTTGGACTAGCATTTCGTCCTACAATGAGCAGTTCTTC. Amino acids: CASSQDTWTSISSYNEQFF.